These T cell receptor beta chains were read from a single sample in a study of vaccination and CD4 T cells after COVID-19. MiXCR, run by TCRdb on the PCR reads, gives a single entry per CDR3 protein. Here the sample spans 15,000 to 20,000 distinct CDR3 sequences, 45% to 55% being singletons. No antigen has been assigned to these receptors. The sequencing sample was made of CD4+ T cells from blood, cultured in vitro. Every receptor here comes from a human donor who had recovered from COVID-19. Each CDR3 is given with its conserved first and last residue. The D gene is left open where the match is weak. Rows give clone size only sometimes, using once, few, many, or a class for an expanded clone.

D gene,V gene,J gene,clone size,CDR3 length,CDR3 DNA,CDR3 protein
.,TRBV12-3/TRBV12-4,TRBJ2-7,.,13,TGTGCCAGCAGTTTAGTGGCGACTTATGAGCAGTACTTC,CASSLVATYEQYF
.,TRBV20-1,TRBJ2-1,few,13,TGCAGTCTAGAACGAACCGGGACCTATGAGCAGTTCTTC,CSLERTGTYEQFF
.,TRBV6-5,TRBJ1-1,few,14,TGTGCCAGCAGTTACTCACAGCAGAACACTGAAGCTTTCTTT,CASSYSQQNTEAFF
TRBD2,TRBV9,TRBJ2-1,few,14,TGTGCCAGCAGCGTAGGGGCGGGAGTGACTGAGCAGTTCTTC,CASSVGAGVTEQFF
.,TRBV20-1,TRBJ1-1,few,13,TGCAGTGCTAGCCGGGGGGTGAACACTGAAGCTTTCTTT,CSASRGVNTEAFF
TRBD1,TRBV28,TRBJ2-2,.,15,TGTGCCAGCAGTTTATGGCAGGGGGCAGCCGGGGAGCTGTTTTTT,CASSLWQGAAGELFF
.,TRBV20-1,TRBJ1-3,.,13,TGCAGTGCGCCACACAGCTCTGGAAACACCATATATTTT,CSAPHSSGNTIYF
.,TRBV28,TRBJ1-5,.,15,TGTGCCAGTTCCTCGGGAGGGGGGATCAATCAGCCCCAGCATTTT,CASSSGGGINQPQHF
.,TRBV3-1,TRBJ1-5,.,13,TGTGCCAGCAGCCAAGGAGCGATGCAGCCCCAGCATTTT,CASSQGAMQPQHF
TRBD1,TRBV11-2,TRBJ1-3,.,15,TGTGCCAGCAGTTCGGACAGGGTTTCCGGAAACACCATATATTTT,CASSSDRVSGNTIYF
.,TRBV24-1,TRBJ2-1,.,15,TGTGCCACCAGTGCCCATCAGGGATCCTACAATGAGCAGTTCTTC,CATSAHQGSYNEQFF
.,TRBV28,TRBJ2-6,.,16,TGTGCCAGCCTACCGGCGGAGGTTCTGGGGGCCAACGTCCTGACTTTC,CASLPAEVLGANVLTF
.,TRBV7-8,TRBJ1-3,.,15,TGTGCCAGCAGCGAAAGACATAGCTCTGGAAACACCATATATTTT,CASSERHSSGNTIYF
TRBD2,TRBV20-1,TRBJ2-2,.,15,TGCAGTGCAACGCTAGCGGGAACGAACACCGGGGAGCTGTTTTTT,CSATLAGTNTGELFF
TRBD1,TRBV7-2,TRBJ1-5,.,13,TGTGCCAGCAGCCCTCAGGGGGGGCAGCCCCAGCATTTT,CASSPQGGQPQHF
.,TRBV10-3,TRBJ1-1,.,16,TGTGCCATCAGTGAGTCGACAGTACGGCAGAACACTGAAGCTTTCTTT,CAISESTVRQNTEAFF
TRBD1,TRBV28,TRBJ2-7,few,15,TGTGCCAGCAGCCCGACAGGGACCCTTTCCTACGAGCAGTACTTC,CASSPTGTLSYEQYF
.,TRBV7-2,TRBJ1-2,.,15,TGTGCCAGCAGCCTTCTCGGGGAGCCTAACTATGGCTACACCTTC,CASSLLGEPNYGYTF
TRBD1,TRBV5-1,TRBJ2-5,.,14,TGCGCCAGCAGGGGGACAGATCTACAAGAGACCCAGTACTTC,CASRGTDLQETQYF
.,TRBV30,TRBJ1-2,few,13,TGTGCCTGCAAGGAGGGAGCTAACTATGGCTACACCTTC,CACKEGANYGYTF
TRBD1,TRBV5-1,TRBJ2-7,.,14,TGCGCCAGCAGCCTACAGGGGGGATCCTACGAGCAGTACTTC,CASSLQGGSYEQYF
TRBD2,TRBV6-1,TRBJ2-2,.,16,TGTGCCAGCAGACTCTCCTCAGCGGGAGGCCCCGGGGAGCTGTTTTTT,CASRLSSAGGPGELFF
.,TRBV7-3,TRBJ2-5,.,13,TGTGCCAGCAGCCGCTCAGTTCAAGAGACCCAGTACTTC,CASSRSVQETQYF
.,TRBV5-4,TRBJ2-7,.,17,TGTGCCAGCAGCTTGGCCGGACAGCTACTGTCCTCGGGGGAGCAGTACTTC,CASSLAGQLLSSGEQYF
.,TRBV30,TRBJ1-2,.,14,TGTGCCTGGATAAGAACAGACGCTAACTATGGCTACACCTTC,CAWIRTDANYGYTF
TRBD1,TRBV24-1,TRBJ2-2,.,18,TGTGCCACCAGTGATCCGACCCCGACAGGGGAAGCGGTCGGGGAGCTGTTTTTT,CATSDPTPTGEAVGELFF
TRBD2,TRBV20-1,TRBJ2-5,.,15,TGCAGTGCTAGTATTAGCGGGAGTGGGCAAGAGACCCAGTACTTC,CSASISGSGQETQYF
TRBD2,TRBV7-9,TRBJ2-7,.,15,TGTGCCAGCAGCTGGCAGCGGGACTTAGGCTACGAGCAGTACTTC,CASSWQRDLGYEQYF
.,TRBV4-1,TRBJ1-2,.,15,TGCGCCAGCAGCCAGCCCACGCGGGCCCGCTATGGCTACACCTTC,CASSQPTRARYGYTF
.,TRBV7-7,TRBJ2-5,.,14,TGTGCCAGCAGCCCCCAGGGGTCCCAAGAGACCCAGTACTTC,CASSPQGSQETQYF
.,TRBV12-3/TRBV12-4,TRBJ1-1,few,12,TGTGCCAGCAGCCCCGTGGTCCCTGAAGCTTTCTTT,CASSPVVPEAFF
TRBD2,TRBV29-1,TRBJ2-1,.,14,TGCAGCGTTTCGGGACTAGCGGTTTACAATGAGCAGTTCTTC,CSVSGLAVYNEQFF
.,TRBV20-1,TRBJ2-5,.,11,TGCAGTGTTAGCAGACAAGAGACCCAGTACTTC,CSVSRQETQYF
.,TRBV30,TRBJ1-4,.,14,TGTGCCTGGAGCCCAGGGACGGGTGATGAAAAACTGTTTTTT,CAWSPGTGDEKLFF
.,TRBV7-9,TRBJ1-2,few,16,TGTGCCAGCAGCTTCTCGGGATCCTTTCCATCAGATGGCTACACCTTC,CASSFSGSFPSDGYTF
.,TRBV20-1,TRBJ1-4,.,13,TGCAGTGCTAGAGGGGACACCCATGAAAAACTGTTTTTT,CSARGDTHEKLFF
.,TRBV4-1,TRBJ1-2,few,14,TGCGCCAGCAGCCACCCAGGGCTAGGGTATGGCTACACCTTC,CASSHPGLGYGYTF
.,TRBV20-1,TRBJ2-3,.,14,TGCAGTGCTATAGAGGGCGGTAGCACAGATACGCAGTATTTT,CSAIEGGSTDTQYF
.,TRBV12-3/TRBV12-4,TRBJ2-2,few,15,TGTGCCAGCAGTTTAGACGCTCTTGGGGCCGGGGAGCTGTTTTTT,CASSLDALGAGELFF
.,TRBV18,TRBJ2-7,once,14,TGTGCCAGCTCACCACCGTCCAGGGTCTACGAGCAGTACTTC,CASSPPSRVYEQYF
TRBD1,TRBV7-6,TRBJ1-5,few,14,TGTGCCAGCAGCCCCGGGACAGGGGATCAGCCCCAGCATTTT,CASSPGTGDQPQHF
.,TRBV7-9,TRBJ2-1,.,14,TGTGCCAGCAGCTTATTCTCGGGGAACAATGAGCAGTTCTTC,CASSLFSGNNEQFF
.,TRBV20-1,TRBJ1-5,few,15,TGCAGTGCTAGAGATCTGACCGGGAGAGAGCAGCCCCAGCATTTT,CSARDLTGREQPQHF
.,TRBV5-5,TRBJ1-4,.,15,TGTGCCAGCACCATAAGTCCGGGTATTACTGAAAAACTGTTTTTT,CASTISPGITEKLFF
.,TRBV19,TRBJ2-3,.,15,TGTGCCAGTAGCCTGCATAGTAGCGAGAGTGGAACGCAGTATTTT,CASSLHSSESGTQYF
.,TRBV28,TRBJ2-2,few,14,TGTGCCAGCAGGATGACACTTACCCCCGGGGAGCTGTTTTTT,CASRMTLTPGELFF
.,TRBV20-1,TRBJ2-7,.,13,TGCAGTGCTAGAAGAGCGGAGACCTACGAGCAGTACTTC,CSARRAETYEQYF
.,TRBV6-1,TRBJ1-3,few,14,TGTGCCAGCAGTGAAGCAGGGCCCGGAAACACCATATATTTT,CASSEAGPGNTIYF
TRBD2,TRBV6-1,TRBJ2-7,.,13,TGTGCCAGCGGTGGGCTAGCGGCCTACGAGCAGTACTTC,CASGGLAAYEQYF